These 2 T cell receptor beta chains came from one sample sequenced in a study of cytomegalovirus exposure and HLA in healthy donors. PCR primers comprised 60 Vbeta and 13 Jbeta primers. This table comes from immunoSEQ multiplex PCR, and its TCRdb copy is limited to in-frame clones, with some not included. The sample records fewer than 200,000 clones, about 70% being singletons. Sequenced material: PBMCs. The receptors originated from a woman aged 25 to 39 in good health and CMV-seronegative.

The chain employs TRBV25-1 and TRBJ2-7; D is undetermined. The CDR3 contains 14 residues. Trimming cost V 3 bases and J 0 bases, with 9 bases left between them. Germline V gene sequence: CDR1 MGHDK, CDR2 SYGVNS. Written as DNA, the CDR3 is TGTGCCAGCAGTGATGCTGGCCACTCCTACGAGCAGTACTTC. Its protein is CASSDAGHSYEQYF.

The chain's CDR3 is CASSLGGNGNTIYF. The CDR3 DNA is TGTGCCAGCAGCTTGGGAGGGAACGGAAACACCATATATTTT. The chain uses TRBV5-5 and TRBJ1-3, with D unresolved. Germline V CDR1 and CDR2: SGHKS, YYEKEE (reference sequence). The CDR3 sequence is 14 residues long. V was clipped by 0 bases and J by 4 bases, with 8 bases between them.